This TCR beta chain originates from a study of shared clonotypes between healthy human individuals. Looking at the study overall: Three CD4 naive, three CD4 memory, two CD8 naive and one CD8 memory plate were used per donor.

Measured with immunoSEQ multiplex PCR; TCRdb has only the in-frame clones, and not every one. The sample comprises nearly 750,000 clones, 72% of which are singletons, and over 1.5% rests with the top ten. V was clipped by 7 bases and J by 8 bases, with 11 bases between them. CDR1 is MNHEY and CDR2 is SVGAGI in the germline V gene. The CDR3 has 11 amino acids. V and J are TRBV6-5 and TRBJ1-2; tentative D call: TRBD1 (6 bases). This receptor was obtained from a woman aged 30 to 39 in good health. The sequenced sample consisted of memory CD4+ T cells sorted from blood. The sample's subset: CD45RA-negative fraction. The CDR3 nucleotides are TGTGCCAGCAAGGGGGTGGAAGGCTACACCTTC. It encodes CASKGVEGYTF.